The entry below describes one T cell receptor (beta chain). The antigen is not known. The data stem from a study of cytomegalovirus exposure and HLA in healthy donors. At the level of the study: In an early release, HLA-typed donors contributed tens of millions of unique TCR sequences. Whole-study findings and limits: DRB1 showed the most TCR associations and HLA-C the fewest in a later analysis, as rates varied by HLA locus. According to reports, the classifier identified cytomegalovirus status with high specificity and sensitivity.

The V end lost 3 bases, the J end lost 2 bases, and 8 bases lay between the germline ends. The CDR3 loop spans 14 amino acids. In germline, CDR1 is SNHLY, CDR2 FYNNEI. 13 Jbeta primers and 60 Vbeta primers were used for the PCR. Sequenced by immunoSEQ multiplex PCR; TCRdb stores in-frame clones only, minus some. This repertoire shows 95,000 to 150,000 clones, roughly three fifths found once; its top ten account for 1.5%. The sequenced sample consisted of PBMCs. The receptor comes from a man younger than 35 in good health and CMV-seronegative. V gene TRBV2 combines with J gene TRBJ2-1; no reliable D call. The CDR3 DNA is TGTGCCAGCAGTGATATCGGTCCCTACAATGAGCAGTTCTTC. Protein: CASSDIGPYNEQFF. Full variable domain (rest looked up from reference TRBV2 and TRBJ2-1): EPEVTQTPSHQVTQMGQEVILRCVPISNHLYFYWYRQILGQKVEFLVSFYNNEISEKSEIFDDQFSVERPDGSNFTLKIRSTKLEDSAMYFCASSDIGPYNEQFFGPGTRLTVL.